This T cell receptor (beta chain) is drawn from a study of CD8+ T cells in alopecia areata. About the research overall: Treated patients swallowed 5 to 10 mg of oral tofacitinib twice daily. Patients in the study were on tofacitinib for 6 to 18 months, then off it for 6 months.

Alopecia areata patients gave lesional scalp punch biopsies and peripheral blood samples. A FACSAria was used to sort CD4+ and CD8+ T cells. These cells came from PBMCs. Once RNA had been extracted, it was reverse transcribed into cDNA to act as the sequencing template. Repertoires were generated with immunoSEQ multiplex PCR, while TCRdb's copy carries only in-frame clones and drops some. Of about 130,000 clones listed, more than 40% were seen once; the top ten hold approximately 19%. Germline assignment: CDR1 PRHDT and CDR2 FYEKMQ (reference sequence). The CDR3 is made up of 15 amino acids. V lost 1 base and J lost 3; bases outside the gene matches: 6.

Source: CD8+ T cells sorted from blood, taken at week 0. The rearrangement links TRBV13 to TRBJ2-7, with 7 bases fitting TRBD1. The TCR originated in a human donor with alopecia areata. CDR3 nucleotides: TGTGCCAGCAGCTTAGAAGGGGGCTTACTCTACGAGCAGTACTTC. Its protein is CASSLEGGLLYEQYF.